This is a list of T cell receptor beta chains from one sample in a study of technical replicates of blood from several donors. Sequenced by immunoSEQ multiplex PCR; TCRdb stores in-frame clones only, minus some. The sample contains 95,000 or so clones, around 96% of which appear only once. Sequenced: T cells isolated from PBMCs. All receptors come from a human donor in good health. The CDR3 runs from the conserved cysteine through the conserved F or W.

j_call,v_call,cdr3_aa
TRBJ2-7,TRBV30,CAWSHGLAEAYEQYF
TRBJ2-3,TRBV19,CASTIGTSGRSDTQYF
TRBJ1-2,TRBV29-1,CSVYPRTENYGYTF
TRBJ2-7,TRBV2,CASSELAVNDEQYF
TRBJ2-3,TRBV5-6,CASSLFNTDTQYF
TRBJ2-7,TRBV4-3,CASSQEGGYEQYF
TRBJ2-6,TRBV11-2,CASSPGTGSSGANVLTF
TRBJ2-7,TRBV7-2,CASSLILPAEAYEQYF
TRBJ2-7,TRBV28,CASSLMASGRYEQYF
TRBJ2-1,TRBV20-1,CSASDLGQFF
TRBJ2-1,TRBV5-5,CASSQGARGLATEYNEQFF
TRBJ1-2,TRBV2,CASSRDKLVGYTF
TRBJ2-1,TRBV7-9,CASNGGGSSYNEQFF
TRBJ2-1,TRBV5-4,CASSRDRSSYNEQFF
TRBJ2-7,TRBV11-2,CASSLDTYEQYF
TRBJ2-3,TRBV27,CASRLEREDPTDTQYF
TRBJ1-1,TRBV7-8,CASSPTTREIAFF
TRBJ1-2,TRBV7-8,CASSVTANYGYTF
TRBJ2-7,TRBV13,CASSGDSPYEQYF
TRBJ2-2,TRBV2,CASLGQDNTGELFF
TRBJ2-3,TRBV7-3,CASSRGGTDTQYF
TRBJ2-7,TRBV7-9,CASSPAGASSYEQYF
TRBJ2-4,TRBV28,CASRPSLAKNIQYF
TRBJ1-2,TRBV6-6,CASSYSGPWGYTF
TRBJ2-7,TRBV4-1,CASSQVTPGLEIHEQYF
TRBJ2-5,TRBV28,CASSFEQDLETQYF
TRBJ1-2,TRBV5-6,CASSLYRAYSTF